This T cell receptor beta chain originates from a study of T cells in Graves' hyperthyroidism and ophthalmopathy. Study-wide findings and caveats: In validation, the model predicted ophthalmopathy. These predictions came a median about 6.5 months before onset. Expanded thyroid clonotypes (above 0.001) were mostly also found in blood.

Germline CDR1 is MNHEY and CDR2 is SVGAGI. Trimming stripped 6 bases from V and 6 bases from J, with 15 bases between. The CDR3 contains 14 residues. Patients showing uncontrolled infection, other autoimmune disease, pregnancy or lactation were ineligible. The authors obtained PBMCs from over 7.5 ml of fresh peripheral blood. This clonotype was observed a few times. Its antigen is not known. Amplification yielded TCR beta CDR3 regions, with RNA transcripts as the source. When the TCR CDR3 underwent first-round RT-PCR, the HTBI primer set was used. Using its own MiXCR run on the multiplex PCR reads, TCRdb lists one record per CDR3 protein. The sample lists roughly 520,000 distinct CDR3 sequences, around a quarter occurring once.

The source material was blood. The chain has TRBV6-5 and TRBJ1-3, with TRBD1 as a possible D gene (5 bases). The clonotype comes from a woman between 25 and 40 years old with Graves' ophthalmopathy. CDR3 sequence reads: CASRITGTLNTIYF. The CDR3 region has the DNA TGTGCCAGCAGGATCACCGGGACGTTAAACACCATATATTTT.